This T cell receptor beta chain stems from a study of T cells in Graves' hyperthyroidism and ophthalmopathy. Between the trimmed V and J ends, which lost 1 base and 7 bases, there was a span of 7 bases. The germline CDR1 and CDR2 sequences are LGHDT and YNNKEL (reference sequence). The CDR3 sequence is 12 residues long. The study, taken as a whole, reports: Ophthalmopathy was predicted by the model a median of roughly 6 months ahead of onset. Most thyroid clonotypes that were expanded above 0.001 also turned up in blood.

Each diagnosis was grounded in clinical symptoms, serum thyroxine and TRAb, thyroid ultrasound, and orbital computed tomography. TCR beta CDR3 sequences were amplified from RNA transcripts. TCR CDR3 regions were first amplified by RT-PCR with HTBI primers. Using its own MiXCR run on the multiplex PCR reads, TCRdb lists one record per CDR3 protein. The table shows almost 600,000 distinct CDR3 sequences, with around 46% occurring only once. This clonotype was counted ten times or more. The antigen remains unidentified. The sequenced sample was peripheral blood or thyroid tissue (not recorded which). The sequence was obtained from a woman aged 18-29 years with Graves' hyperthyroidism. The chain is built from TRBV3-1 and TRBJ1-2; D uncertain. The CDR3 loop reads CASSQVRVGYTF. CDR3 in DNA: TGTGCCAGCAGCCAAGTTAGGGTTGGCTACACCTTC.